One sample yielded the 23 T cell receptor beta chains listed below, sequenced in a study of blood T cell repertoires in COVID-19 (TCRdb year 2020). The method behind the library was the immunoSEQ multiplex PCR assay. Not all clones reach the TCRdb copy of this immuneACCESS table, which keeps in-frame sequences only. Checked studies attribute under half of the gap to unresolved V genes and leave the rest unexplained. This sample lists some 300,000 clones; 70% to 90% were detected once. The top ten constitute 6.9% of the sample. Specimen: peripheral blood. These TCRs come from a woman aged 25 to 39 who had recovered from COVID-19.

This clone showed up just a few times. The J gene is TRBJ2-7, the V gene TRBV5-6; 8 nucleotides line up with TRBD1. Trimming cost V 1 base and J 7 bases; bases outside gene matches: 4. This CDR3 region has 13 residues. The germline V gene encodes CDR1 SGHDT and CDR2 YYEEEE. The CDR3 spells CASSLQGAEEQYF. The CDR3 nucleotides read TGTGCCAGCAGCTTGCAGGGGGCTGAGGAGCAGTACTTC.

The chain carries TRBV20-1 and TRBJ1-1; perhaps TRBD1 as D (6 bases). The CDR3 is made up of 11 amino acids. From germline, CDR1 is DFQATT and CDR2 SNEGSKA (reference sequence). V was shortened by 1 base and J by 10 bases, with 10 bases between the two germline ends. The CDR3 bases are TGCAGTGCTAGAGGGGGACAATCAGCTTTCTTT. This translates into CSARGGQSAFF.

CDR3 amino acids: CASSETGDSIYNEQFF. In DNA form, the CDR3 reads TGTGCCAGCAGTGAAACGGGGGACAGCATCTACAATGAGCAGTTCTTC. This chain uses TRBV2 with TRBJ2-1; tentative D call: TRBD1 (7 bases). Trimming left V 2 bases short and J 3 bases short, with 14 bases between. This CDR3 contains 16 residues. The germline gives CDR1 SNHLY, CDR2 FYNNEI.

Here the CDR3 DNA reads TGTGCCACCAGGAGTAGAAGGGGAGAGACCCAGTACTTC. It codes for CATRSRRGETQYF. V is TRBV6-5 and J is TRBJ2-5, with D possibly TRBD1 on 5 matching bases. Germline V gene lookup returns CDR1 MNHEY and CDR2 SVGAGI. The CDR3 has 13 residues. With 10 bases removed from V and 4 bases from J, the gap between germline ends came to 16 bases.

The chain combines TRBV7-2 with TRBJ1-3; the D is unclear. This CDR3 region has 14 residues. Trimming took 5 bases from V and 0 from J, leaving 8 bases between them. CDR1 and CDR2 (germline): SGHTA, FQGNSA. The CDR3 DNA is TGTGCCAGCAGCGCGAGGGTCTCTGGAAACACCATATATTTT. Amino acid sequence: CASSARVSGNTIYF.

CDR3 coding DNA: TGTGCCAGCACCCGGACTAGCGGGGGGCCAGATACGCAGTATTTT. As protein: CASTRTSGGPDTQYF. The chain joins TRBV6-5 to TRBJ2-3, with TRBD2 identical over 14 bases. Trimming at V came to 7 bases and at J to 4 bases, leaving 4 bases not matched to a gene. The CDR3 is made up of 15 amino acids. Germline V lookup: CDR1 MNHEY, CDR2 SVGAGI.

The V gene is TRBV5-4, the J gene TRBJ1-1; tentative D call: TRBD1 (6 bases). The CDR3 runs 15 residues. CDR1 is SGHNT and CDR2 is YYREEE in the germline V gene (reference sequence). The V end was cut by 4 bases, the J end by 0 bases, with 13 bases between. CDR3 sequence: CASSVTGQMNTEAFF. CDR3 bases: TGTGCCAGCAGCGTGACCGGACAGATGAACACTGAAGCTTTCTTT.

The chain links TRBV3-1 (or the pseudogene TRBV3-2) to TRBJ2-5, with D maybe TRBD2 (5 bases). Trimming pared 8 bases from V and 7 bases from J, leaving 11 bases between. The CDR3 totals 11 residues. Germline-derived CDR1 and CDR2 are LGHDT and YNNKEL (reference sequence). The CDR3 DNA follows: TGTGCCAGCTCTACCCGGGGGACCCAGTACTTC. Protein: CASSTRGTQYF.

In this sample, this clone turned up many times. The chain recombines TRBV28 with TRBJ1-5; TRBD1 agrees at 11 bases. V lost 6 bases to trimming and J lost 2 bases; unmatched junction nucleotides: 3. CDR3 size: 15 residues. From germline, CDR1 is MDHEN and CDR2 SYDVKM. CDR3 coding DNA: TGTGCCAGCAGGGACAGGGGGCGAGGCAATCAGCCCCAGCATTTT. This codes for CASRDRGRGNQPQHF. The full variable domain, in which reference TRBV28 and TRBJ1-5 provide the parts outside the CDR3, is DVKVTQSSRYLVKRTGEKVFLECVQDMDHENMFWYRQDPGLGLRLIYFSYDVKMKEKGDIPEGYSVSREKKERFSLILESASTNQTSMYLCASRDRGRGNQPQHFGDGTRLSIL.

The V gene is TRBV28, the J gene TRBJ2-5; D is perhaps TRBD1 (6 bases). Germline CDR1 is MDHEN and CDR2 is SYDVKM. The V and J ends lost 5 bases and 2 bases respectively, with 12 bases between them. CDR3 length: 14 residues. The CDR3 DNA reads TGTGCCAGCAGTGTCCTTGGACAGCAAGAGACCCAGTACTTC. Its protein product is CASSVLGQQETQYF.

The chain is built from TRBV4-2 and TRBJ2-1; 10 nucleotides match TRBD2. CDR1 LGHNA and CDR2 YNFKEQ come from the germline V gene. V gave up 0 bases and J gave up 6 bases; unmatched junction bases: 11. This CDR3 region has 18 residues. The CDR3 nucleotides read TGTGCCAGCAGCCAAGATGGTCGAGCGGGGGGGCTTTCCAATGAGCAGTTCTTC. Translating it yields CASSQDGRAGGLSNEQFF.

V and J are TRBV7-2 and TRBJ1-6; D call uncertain. Trimming took 6 bases from V and 6 from J, leaving 12 bases between them. CDR1 SGHTA and CDR2 FQGNSA come from the germline V gene. This CDR3 is 14 amino acids long. CDR3 in amino acids: CASRQKEVNSPLHF. The CDR3 nucleotides read TGTGCCAGCAGACAGAAGGAAGTTAATTCACCCCTCCACTTT. Combining the CDR3 with reference TRBV7-2 and TRBJ1-6 gives the whole variable domain GAGVSQSPSNKVTEKGKDVELRCDPISGHTALYWYRQSLGQGLEFLIYFQGNSAPDKSGLPSDRFSAERTGGSVSTLTIQRTQQEDSAVYLCASRQKEVNSPLHFGNGTRLTVT.

This chain's CDR3 is CASSYRPAGEKLFF. The CDR3 DNA reads TGTGCCAGCAGTTACCGGCCTGCGGGCGAAAAACTGTTTTTT. The chain employs TRBV6-6 and TRBJ1-4; no clear D. Germline V gene lookup returns CDR1 MNHNY and CDR2 SVGAGI (reference sequence). The CDR3 extends over 14 amino acids. V lost 2 bases and J 8 bases, leaving 12 bases between the germline ends.

This clone was seen more than once but under ten times. The genes are TRBV6-2 or TRBV6-3 and TRBJ2-3; D is undetermined. Germline V gives CDR1 MNHEY, CDR2 SVGEGT. V lost 2 bases and J lost 1, with 7 bases in between. The CDR3 sequence is 14 residues long. CDR3 amino acids: CASSYIQRTDTQYF. The CDR3 bases are TGTGCCAGCAGTTACATACAACGCACAGATACGCAGTATTTT.

This clone showed up just once. The rearrangement links TRBV28 to TRBJ1-5, with D hard to call. V shed 7 bases and J shed 4 bases, with 11 bases lying between them. Germline loops: CDR1 MDHEN, CDR2 SYDVKM. The CDR3 loop spans 13 amino acids. CDR3 nucleotide sequence: TGTGCCAGCACCGGGTTTGAGAATCAGCCCCAGCATTTT. Encoded protein: CASTGFENQPQHF.

This chain links TRBV20-1 with TRBJ1-2, with no clear D. The CDR3 loop spans 11 amino acids. Trimming pared 0 bases from V and 7 bases from J, leaving 6 bases between. Germline V gene data show CDR1 as DFQATT and CDR2 as SNEGSKA (reference sequence). The CDR3 DNA is TGCAGTGCTAGAGATTACGGTGGCTACACCTTC. Residues: CSARDYGGYTF.

Worth noting for this clone: Other DNA sequences in this specimen translate into the identical CDR3. The gene calls are TRBV18 and TRBJ2-7; tentatively, D is TRBD2 (5 bases). There are 14 residues in the CDR3. Germline V CDR1 and CDR2: KGHSH, LQKENI. The V end was cut by 1 base, the J end by 2 bases, with 9 bases between. CDR3: CASSPRTEPYEQYF. Written as DNA, the CDR3 is TGTGCCAGCTCACCACGGACTGAACCCTACGAGCAGTACTTC. The variable domain in full, with the rest retrieved from reference TRBV18 and TRBJ2-7, is NAGVMQNPRHLVRRRGQEARLRCSPMKGHSHVYWYRQLPEEGLKFMVYLQKENIIDESGMPKERFSAEFPKEGPSILRIQQVVRGDSAAYFCASSPRTEPYEQYFGPGTRLTVT.

This clone was observed a single time. The CDR3 DNA follows: TGTGCCACCGCCCCGGGAGACAACTACGAGCAGTACTTC. It translates to CATAPGDNYEQYF. This chain connects TRBV28 to TRBJ2-7; the D gene is possibly TRBD2 (6 bases). The V end was cut by 10 bases, the J end by 3 bases, with 16 bases between. This CDR3 comprises 13 residues. Germline V gene lookup returns CDR1 MDHEN and CDR2 SYDVKM.

This rearrangement joins TRBV2 to TRBJ2-7, with 8 bases aligning to TRBD2. Germline V CDR1 and CDR2: SNHLY, FYNNEI. J lost 2 bases, V lost 5 bases, and 8 bases had no gene match. The CDR3 has 15 residues. The CDR3 region has the DNA TGTGCCAGCAGTCAACCGGGACTAGGGACCTACGAGCAGTACTTC. This codes for CASSQPGLGTYEQYF.

This chain links TRBV4-1 with TRBJ2-7; the match to TRBD1 covers 7 bases. CDR1 is MGHRA, CDR2 YSYEKL, per germline. The CDR3 is 14 residues long. J was trimmed by 3 bases and V by 3 bases; bases with no gene match: 5. The CDR3 nucleotides are TGCGCCAGCAGCCATAGGACAGGATACTACGAGCAGTACTTC. Amino acids: CASSHRTGYYEQYF.

The chain links TRBV11-3 to TRBJ1-1; TRBD1 matches at 8 bases. The CDR3 is 13 residues long. Losses at the gene ends were 5 bases for V and 5 bases for J; bases not matched to a gene: 4. Per germline, CDR1 SGHNT and CDR2 YENEEA. The CDR3 loop reads CASSLDRATEAFF. The CDR3 nucleotides read TGTGCCAGCAGCCTGGACAGGGCTACTGAAGCTTTCTTT.

The rearrangement links TRBV4-3 to TRBJ1-1, with D unclear. From germline, CDR1 is LGHNA and CDR2 YSLEER. The CDR3 runs 14 residues. V lost 0 bases, J lost 4 bases, and 9 bases lay in between. As DNA, the CDR3 is TGCGCCAGCAGCCAAGAGACCCAGCGCACTGAAGCTTTCTTT. This gives the protein CASSQETQRTEAFF.

This rearrangement joins TRBV25-1 to TRBJ1-1; 7 nucleotides match TRBD1. Germline V gene data show CDR1 as MGHDK and CDR2 as SYGVNS. V dropped 8 bases and J dropped 8; count of bases not matched to a gene: 8. CDR3 length equals 12 residues. The CDR3 region is CASGRQGREAFF. CDR3 sequence (DNA): TGTGCCAGCGGTAGACAGGGAAGAGAAGCTTTCTTT.